Below, one T cell receptor (beta chain) is given with its context. CDR1 and CDR2 from the germline V gene are DFQATT and SNEGSKA (reference sequence). With 3 bases removed from V and 5 bases from J, the gap between germline ends came to 14 bases. The length of the CDR3 is 13 residues. The sample comes from a study of blood T cell repertoires in COVID-19. Study-level information: The United States, Italy and Spain supplied acute and convalescent COVID-19 samples. In each case, the material was cDNA or gDNA derived from T cells, B-cell-depleted T cells, or PBMCs.

In the authors' methods: Scientists estimated how many nucleated cells there were by amplifying reference gene primers. The assay was immunoSEQ multiplex PCR, and TCRdb's table has in-frame clones only and misses some. V and J calls and clone size come straight from that table; D and trimming were deduced from the DNA. The table has tens of thousands of clones, 70% to 90% seen once. Sequenced material: peripheral blood. The receptor comes from a human donor in a cohort sampled during active COVID-19. The chain is built from TRBV20-1 and TRBJ2-7, with D possibly matching TRBD1 (5 bases). CDR3 DNA: TGCAGTGCTAGTCGCGCAGGGTCCGACGAGCAGTACTTC. This codes for CSASRAGSDEQYF.